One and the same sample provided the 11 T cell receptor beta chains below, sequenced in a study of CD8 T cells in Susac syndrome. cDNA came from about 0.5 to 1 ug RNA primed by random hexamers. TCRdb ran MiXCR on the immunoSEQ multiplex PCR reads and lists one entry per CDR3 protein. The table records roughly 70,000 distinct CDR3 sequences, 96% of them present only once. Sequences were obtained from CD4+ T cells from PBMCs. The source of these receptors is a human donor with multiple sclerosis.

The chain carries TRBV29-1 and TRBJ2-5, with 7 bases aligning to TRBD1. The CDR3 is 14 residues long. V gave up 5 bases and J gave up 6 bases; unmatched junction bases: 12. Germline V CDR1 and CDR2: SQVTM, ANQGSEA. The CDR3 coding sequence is TGCAGCGTTCCGACACCTACAGGGGCGAAGACCCAGTACTTC. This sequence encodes CSVPTPTGAKTQYF.

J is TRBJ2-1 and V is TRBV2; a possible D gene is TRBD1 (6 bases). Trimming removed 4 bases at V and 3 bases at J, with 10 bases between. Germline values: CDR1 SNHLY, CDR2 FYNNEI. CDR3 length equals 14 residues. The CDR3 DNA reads TGTGCCAGCAGTGGACAGGCCTACTACAATGAGCAGTTCTTC. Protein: CASSGQAYYNEQFF.

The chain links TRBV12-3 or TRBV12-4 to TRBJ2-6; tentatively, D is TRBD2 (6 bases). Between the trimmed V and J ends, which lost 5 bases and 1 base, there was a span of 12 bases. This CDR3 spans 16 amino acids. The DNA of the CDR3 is TGTGCCAGCAGTGCCAACCGGGGGTCTGGGGCCAACGTCCTGACTTTC. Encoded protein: CASSANRGSGANVLTF.

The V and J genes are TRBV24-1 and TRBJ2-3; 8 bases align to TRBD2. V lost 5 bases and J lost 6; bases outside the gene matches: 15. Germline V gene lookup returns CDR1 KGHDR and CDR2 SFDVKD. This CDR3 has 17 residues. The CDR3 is CATSGSGLGGPGDTQYF. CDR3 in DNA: TGTGCCACCAGTGGCTCGGGACTAGGGGGGCCCGGGGATACGCAGTATTTT.

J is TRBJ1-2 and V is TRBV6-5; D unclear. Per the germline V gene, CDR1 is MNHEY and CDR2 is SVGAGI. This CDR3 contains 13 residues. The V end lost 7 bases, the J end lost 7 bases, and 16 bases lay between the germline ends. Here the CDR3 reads CASTGGWAAGYTF. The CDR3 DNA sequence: TGTGCCAGCACCGGAGGGTGGGCGGCTGGCTACACCTTC.

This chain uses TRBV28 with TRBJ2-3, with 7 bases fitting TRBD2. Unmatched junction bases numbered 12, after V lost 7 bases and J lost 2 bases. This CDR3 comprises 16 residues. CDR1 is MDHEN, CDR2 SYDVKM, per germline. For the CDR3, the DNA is TGTGCCAGCACCCACCGGAAAGCGGGGTACACAGATACGCAGTATTTT. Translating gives CASTHRKAGYTDTQYF.

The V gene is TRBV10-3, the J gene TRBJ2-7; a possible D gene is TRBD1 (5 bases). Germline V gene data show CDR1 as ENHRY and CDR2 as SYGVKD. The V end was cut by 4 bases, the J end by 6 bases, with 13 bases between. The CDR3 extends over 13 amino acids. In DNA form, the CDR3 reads TGTGCCATCAGTGCTACAGGAACCATCGAGCAGTACTTC. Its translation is CAISATGTIEQYF.

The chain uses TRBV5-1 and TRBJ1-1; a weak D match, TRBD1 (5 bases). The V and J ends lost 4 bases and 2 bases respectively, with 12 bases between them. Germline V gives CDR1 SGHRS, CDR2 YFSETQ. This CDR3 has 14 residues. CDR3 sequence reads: CASSRDGENTEAFF. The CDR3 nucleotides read TGCGCCAGCAGCCGGGACGGAGAAAACACTGAAGCTTTCTTT.

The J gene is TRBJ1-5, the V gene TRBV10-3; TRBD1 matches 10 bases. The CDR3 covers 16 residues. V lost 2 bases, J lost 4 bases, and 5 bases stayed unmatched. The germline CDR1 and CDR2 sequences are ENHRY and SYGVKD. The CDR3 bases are TGTGCCATCAGTGAGGCCGGGACAGGGGCGAATCAGCCCCAGCATTTT. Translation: CAISEAGTGANQPQHF.

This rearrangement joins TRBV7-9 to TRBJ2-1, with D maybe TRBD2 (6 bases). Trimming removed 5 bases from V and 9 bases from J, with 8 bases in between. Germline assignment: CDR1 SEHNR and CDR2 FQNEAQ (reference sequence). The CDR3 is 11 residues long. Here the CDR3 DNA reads TGTGCCAGCAGCCGGGGGAGTGAGCAGTTCTTC. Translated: CASSRGSEQFF. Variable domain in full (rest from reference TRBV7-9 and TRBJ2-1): DTGVSQNPRHKITKRGQNVTFRCDPISEHNRLYWYRQTLGQGPEFLTYFQNEAQLEKSRLLSDRFSAERPKGSFSTLEIQRTEQGDSAMYLCASSRGSEQFFGPGTRLTVL.

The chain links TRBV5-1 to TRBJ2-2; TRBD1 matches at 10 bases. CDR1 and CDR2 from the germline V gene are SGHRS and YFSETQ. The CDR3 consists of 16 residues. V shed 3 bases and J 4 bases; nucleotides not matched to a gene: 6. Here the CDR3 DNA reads TGCGCCAGCAGCTCGACAGGGGGCGCGAGCACCGGGGAGCTGTTTTTT. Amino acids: CASSSTGGASTGELFF.